This is a list of T cell receptor beta chains from one sample in a study of human T cells and chemical hapten exposure. TCRdb re-derived calls from the RACE reads in MiXCR, one entry per CDR3 protein. The table lists 300,000 to 450,000 distinct CDR3 sequences, around 5.5% of them singletons. Source: whole blood, taken in connection with sensitization to the hapten diphenylcyclopropenone (DPC). These receptors all stem from a woman in her forties or fifties with alopecia areata. Some clones in this sample may be carry-over from other donors' samples. CDR3s include the opening cysteine and the closing phenylalanine or tryptophan. A D gene is named only where the DNA matches it firmly. Size values are once, few and many counts, or a class for expanded clones, and some rows have none.

cdr3_aa | cdr3_nt | d_call | v_call | clone_size | cdr3_length | j_call
CASSYLTSGVRTGELFF | TGTGCCAGCAGTTACTTGACTAGCGGAGTGCGCACCGGGGAGCTGTTTTTT | TRBD2 | TRBV6-2/TRBV6-3 | . | 17 | TRBJ2-2
CASSLVSDRRGYTF | TGTGCCAGCAGCTTAGTCTCCGACAGGCGCGGCTACACCTTC | . | TRBV7-2 | many | 14 | TRBJ1-2
CASSRSGTNTDTQYF | TGTGCCAGCAGCCGTAGCGGGACGAACACAGATACGCAGTATTTT | TRBD2 | TRBV3-1 | . | 15 | TRBJ2-3
CASSQDLGAAGNTIYF | TGTGCCAGCAGCCAAGATTTGGGGGCGGCTGGAAACACCATATATTTT | . | TRBV4-2 | . | 16 | TRBJ1-3
CASSSQTGMNTEAFF | TGCGCCAGCAGCTCTCAGACAGGGATGAACACTGAAGCTTTCTTT | TRBD1 | TRBV5-1 | few | 15 | TRBJ1-1
CASSVGTSGSAEQYF | TGTGCCAGCAGCGTAGGGACTAGCGGGAGTGCCGAGCAGTACTTC | TRBD2 | TRBV9 | many | 15 | TRBJ2-7
CASSSQLASVYNEQFF | TGTGCCAGCAGTTCCCAACTAGCATCTGTATACAATGAGCAGTTCTTC | . | TRBV6-2/TRBV6-3 | few | 16 | TRBJ2-1
CASSYRRYEQYF | TGTGCCAGCAGTTACCGGAGGTATGAGCAGTACTTC | . | TRBV6-6 | . | 12 | TRBJ2-7
CASSRWNEQFF | TGTGCCAGCAGCCGCTGGAATGAGCAGTTCTTC | . | TRBV14 | few | 11 | TRBJ2-1
CASSQSLGGEQFF | TGTGCCAGCAGCCAATCCCTGGGGGGGGAGCAGTTCTTC | TRBD2 | TRBV14 | many | 13 | TRBJ2-1
CASSQDPGEGLIAQYF | TGCGCCAGCAGCCAAGACCCCGGGGAAGGCCTCATCGCGCAGTATTTT | . | TRBV4-3 | . | 16 | TRBJ2-3
CASSLEGTGDSGTEAFF | TGTGCCAGCAGCTTAGAAGGGACAGGGGATTCGGGCACTGAAGCTTTCTTT | TRBD1 | TRBV7-2 | . | 17 | TRBJ1-1
CASSRLTGELFF | TGTGCCAGCAGTCGTCTCACCGGGGAGCTGTTTTTT | . | TRBV5-4 | . | 12 | TRBJ2-2
CASTPGFQETQYF | TGCGCCAGCACTCCCGGGTTTCAAGAGACCCAGTACTTC | . | TRBV10-2 | many | 13 | TRBJ2-5
CASGGAGATGELFF | TGTGCCAGCGGCGGGGCAGGGGCCACCGGGGAGCTGTTTTTT | . | TRBV19 | . | 14 | TRBJ2-2
CASSPGSERNTEAFF | TGTGCCAGCAGTCCGGGCTCCGAACGGAACACTGAAGCTTTCTTT | . | TRBV6-5 | many | 15 | TRBJ1-1
CSVGGPGQGTQYF | TGCAGCGTTGGTGGTCCGGGACAGGGGACCCAGTACTTC | TRBD1 | TRBV29-1 | many | 13 | TRBJ2-5
CASSLNGRAWETQYF | TGTGCCAGCAGTTTAAATGGGAGGGCTTGGGAGACCCAGTACTTC | TRBD2 | TRBV27 | few | 15 | TRBJ2-5
CSATGLAGRYEQYF | TGCAGTGCTACGGGACTAGCGGGACGCTACGAGCAGTACTTC | TRBD2 | TRBV20-1 | few | 14 | TRBJ2-7
CASSSGSGRETQYF | TGCGCCAGCAGTTCCGGGTCCGGACGAGAGACCCAGTACTTC | . | TRBV5-1 | many | 14 | TRBJ2-5
CASSAPGQGFYGYTF | TGTGCCAGCAGTGCACCGGGACAGGGATTCTATGGCTACACCTTC | TRBD1 | TRBV27 | many | 15 | TRBJ1-2
CASSPGLAGGGTETQYF | TGTGCCAGCAGCCCGGGACTAGCGGGAGGGGGTACGGAGACCCAGTACTTC | TRBD2 | TRBV7-6 | many | 17 | TRBJ2-5
CSVVDRANTEAFF | TGCAGCGTTGTGGACAGGGCGAACACTGAAGCTTTCTTT | TRBD1 | TRBV29-1 | many | 13 | TRBJ1-1
CASSFLTSGRVGEQYF | TGTGCCAGCAGTTTCCTGACTAGCGGGAGAGTGGGAGAGCAGTACTTC | TRBD2 | TRBV6-5 | . | 16 | TRBJ2-7
CASSQGAGWVSPLHF | TGTGCCAGCAGCCAAGGGGCAGGGTGGGTATCACCCCTCCACTTT | . | TRBV3-1 | many | 15 | TRBJ1-6
CASSLAPYVDTQYF | TGTGCCAGCAGCTTAGCACCGTACGTAGATACGCAGTATTTT | . | TRBV7-2 | . | 14 | TRBJ2-3
CASSFAGEAGELFF | TGCGCCAGCAGCTTTGCAGGGGAGGCCGGGGAGCTGTTTTTT | . | TRBV5-1 | many | 14 | TRBJ2-2
CASSLAGRVGTNEKLFF | TGTGCCAGCAGCTTAGCGGGCAGGGTTGGAACTAATGAAAAACTGTTTTTT | . | TRBV7-6 | . | 17 | TRBJ1-4
CAWSVWGATDTQYF | TGTGCCTGGAGTGTTTGGGGGGCCACAGATACGCAGTATTTT | . | TRBV30 | . | 14 | TRBJ2-3
CSADQGMTDTQYF | TGCAGTGCTGATCAAGGAATGACAGATACGCAGTATTTT | . | TRBV20-1 | . | 13 | TRBJ2-3
CASSPGQTDTQYF | TGTGCCAGCTCCCCGGGACAGACAGATACGCAGTATTTT | TRBD1 | TRBV18 | . | 13 | TRBJ2-3
CASSPTGVGPDTQYF | TGTGCCAGCAGTCCCACAGGGGTCGGGCCAGATACGCAGTATTTT | TRBD1 | TRBV12-3/TRBV12-4 | . | 15 | TRBJ2-3
CASSLTGRSYEQYF | TGTGCCAGCAGTTTAACCGGGAGATCCTACGAGCAGTACTTC | . | TRBV27 | few | 14 | TRBJ2-7
CATAPNAFSPLHF | TGTGCCACCGCCCCTAATGCGTTCTCACCCCTCCACTTT | . | TRBV19 | few | 13 | TRBJ1-6
CASSSLKLAGPKETQYF | TGCGCCAGCAGCTCTTTAAAACTAGCGGGGCCGAAGGAGACCCAGTACTTC | TRBD2 | TRBV5-1 | many | 17 | TRBJ2-5
CASSFLLAGGYNEQFF | TGTGCCAGCAGTTTCCTCCTAGCGGGGGGGTACAATGAGCAGTTCTTC | TRBD2 | TRBV27 | few | 16 | TRBJ2-1
CSANTGYEQYF | TGCAGCGCAAATACAGGGTACGAGCAGTACTTC | . | TRBV29-1 | few | 11 | TRBJ2-7
CASRQEGSGGRQPQHF | TGTGCCAGCAGACAAGAAGGGTCAGGGGGCCGTCAGCCCCAGCATTTT | TRBD1 | TRBV4-2 | once | 16 | TRBJ1-5
CAPVGRDYGYTF | TGTGCCCCGGTGGGGAGAGACTATGGCTACACCTTC | . | TRBV15 | many | 12 | TRBJ1-2
CASSQDQGSNQPQHF | TGCGCCAGCAGCCAAGATCAGGGAAGCAATCAGCCCCAGCATTTT | . | TRBV4-3 | many | 15 | TRBJ1-5
CASSAGQGNTEAFF | TGTGCCAGCAGCGCGGGGCAGGGCAACACTGAAGCTTTCTTT | . | TRBV9 | many | 14 | TRBJ1-1
CATSQGVNTEAFF | TGTGCCACCTCCCAGGGGGTGAACACTGAAGCTTTCTTT | TRBD1 | TRBV9 | few | 13 | TRBJ1-1
CASSYSRDGTGIQYF | TGTGCCAGCAGTTACTCGAGAGACGGGACGGGGATTCAGTACTTC | . | TRBV6-5 | few | 15 | TRBJ2-4
CASSEAGDPYQPQHF | TGTGCCAGCAGTGAAGCAGGGGACCCTTATCAGCCCCAGCATTTT | . | TRBV2 | few | 15 | TRBJ1-5
CASSESGTYGYTF | TGCGCCAGCAGTGAGTCCGGAACCTATGGCTACACCTTC | . | TRBV10-1 | many | 13 | TRBJ1-2
CASSINDRGYNEQFF | TGTGCCAGTAGTATAAATGACAGGGGGTATAATGAGCAGTTCTTC | TRBD1 | TRBV19 | . | 15 | TRBJ2-1
CASSYPSGKGNEQFF | TGTGCCAGCAGTTACCCGAGCGGGAAGGGGAATGAGCAGTTCTTC | TRBD2 | TRBV6-6 | . | 15 | TRBJ2-1
CASSKQLAGEYEQYF | TGTGCCAGCAGTAAACAGCTAGCGGGAGAGTACGAGCAGTACTTC | TRBD2 | TRBV4-2 | many | 15 | TRBJ2-7
CASSYTTSSYNEQFF | TGTGCCAGCAGTTACACGACGAGCTCCTACAATGAGCAGTTCTTC | . | TRBV6-5 | many | 15 | TRBJ2-1
CATSPSGSSYNEQFF | TGTGCCACCTCGCCTAGCGGGAGCTCCTACAATGAGCAGTTCTTC | TRBD2 | TRBV24-1 | many | 15 | TRBJ2-1
CASSVPGTGEVRSYGYTF | TGTGCCAGCAGTGTACCTGGGACAGGGGAGGTCCGAAGCTATGGCTACACCTTC | TRBD1 | TRBV7-8 | few | 18 | TRBJ1-2
CATKPGQNNSPLHF | TGTGCCACTAAACCGGGACAAAATAATTCACCCCTCCACTTT | . | TRBV2 | few | 14 | TRBJ1-6
CSVEGRRGEWRNEQFF | TGCAGCGTGGAAGGGCGGAGGGGGGAATGGAGGAATGAGCAGTTCTTC | . | TRBV29-1 | many | 16 | TRBJ2-1
CASSSPSGTGGTEAFF | TGTGCCAGCAGCTCTCCCTCCGGGACAGGGGGGACTGAAGCTTTCTTT | TRBD1 | TRBV4-2 | . | 16 | TRBJ1-1